This T cell receptor beta chain was recovered during a study of Graves' ophthalmopathy and Graves' hyperthyroidism. This clonotype was detected ten times or more. Amplification targeted the TCR beta CDR3 regions, with RNA transcripts as the source material. RT-PCR with HTBI primers came first, then second-round multiplex PCR. TCRdb re-analysed the multiplex PCR reads in MiXCR, keeping a single row per CDR3 protein. The table shows roughly 400,000 distinct CDR3 sequences, with roughly 15% occurring only once. Looked up from germline, CDR1 is SQVTM and CDR2 is ANQGSEA. Trimming took off 8 bases at V and 0 bases at J, with 13 bases between the two ends. This CDR3 has 13 residues.

This clonotype was sampled from an adult woman with stable Graves' hyperthyroidism. The V call is TRBV29-1, the J call TRBJ1-1; possible D gene TRBD1, 5 bases. Sequencing was carried out using peripheral blood. CDR3 loop: CSLGVGMNTEAFF. CDR3 in DNA: TGCAGCCTGGGGGTCGGAATGAACACTGAAGCTTTCTTT. The full variable domain, with the rest looked up from reference TRBV29-1 and TRBJ1-1, is SAVISQKPSRDICQRGTSLTIQCQVDSQVTMMFWYRQQPGQSLTLIATANQGSEATYESGFVIDKFPISRPNLTFSTLTVSNMSPEDSSIYLCSLGVGMNTEAFFGQGTRLTVV.